This TCR beta chain was obtained from a study of T-cell memory formation after mild COVID-19. Study outcomes and limitations: From day 15 to 85, contracting clones were balanced between CD4 and CD8, whereas later expanders leaned toward CD4+. The study detected some responding clones in pre-infection memory, suggesting cross-reactive memory joined.

Regarding this clonotype: Its antigen is not known.

TCRdb re-called the 5' RACE reads with MiXCR, one entry per CDR3 protein. Of about 130,000 distinct CDR3 sequences detected, 15% to 20% appear once; the ten largest clones hold roughly 5.3%. Trimming cost V 1 base and J 0 bases; bases outside gene matches: 3. CDR3 length equals 17 residues. The germline CDR1 and CDR2 sequences are MNHEY and SMNVEV (reference sequence). The sequencing sample was made of PBMCs or a T cell subset sorted from them (not recorded which). The receptor's source is a young man who had mild COVID-19 (a few samples of this study predate the infection). Cell type and time point are not known. V and J are TRBV27 and TRBJ1-2, with 12 bases matching TRBD1. The CDR3, as DNA: TGTGCCAGCAGTTTATGGGGGACAGGGGGCCCTAACTATGGCTACACCTTC. Translating it yields CASSLWGTGGPNYGYTF.